This TCR beta chain came from a study of blood T cells in healthy people across ages. Whole-study context: Template switching caught about one barcoded beta molecule for each two T cells.

Combining a sample-barcoded 5' primer with a J-beta primer mix, a second PCR ran for about 6 to 11 cycles. TCRdb reanalysed the 5' RACE reads using MiXCR and keeps one entry per CDR3 protein. The sample carries 1.2 million to 1.5 million distinct CDR3 sequences, 42% recorded once. General observations from the study: The study found TCR beta diversity correlated strongly with naive T cell percentage. Investigators treated diversity estimates from one million T cells as underestimates.

Germline CDR1 MNHEY, CDR2 SVGAGI. CDR3 size: 17 residues. V was trimmed by 0 bases and J by 1 base, leaving 14 bases between them. This clonotype turned up a few times. What it binds is not known. Input material: blood. The origin of this receptor is a woman aged 18-29 years in good health. The gene calls are TRBV6-5 and TRBJ2-3, with D uncertain. The CDR3 sequence is CASSYSTVSTGTDTQYF. CDR3 DNA: TGTGCCAGCAGTTACTCGACCGTTTCGACTGGCACAGATACGCAGTATTTT.